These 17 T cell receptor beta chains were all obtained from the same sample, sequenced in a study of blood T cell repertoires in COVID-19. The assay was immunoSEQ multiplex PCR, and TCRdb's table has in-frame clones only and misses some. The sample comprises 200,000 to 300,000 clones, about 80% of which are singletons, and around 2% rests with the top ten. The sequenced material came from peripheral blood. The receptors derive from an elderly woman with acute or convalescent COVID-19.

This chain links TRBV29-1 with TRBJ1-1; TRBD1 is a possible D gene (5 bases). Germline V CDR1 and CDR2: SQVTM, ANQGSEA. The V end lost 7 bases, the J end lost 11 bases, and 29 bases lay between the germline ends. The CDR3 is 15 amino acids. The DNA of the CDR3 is TGCAGCGCATCCCGGGAGGCCCGGTCGGGGGATGGTGCTTTCTTT. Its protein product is CSASREARSGDGAFF.

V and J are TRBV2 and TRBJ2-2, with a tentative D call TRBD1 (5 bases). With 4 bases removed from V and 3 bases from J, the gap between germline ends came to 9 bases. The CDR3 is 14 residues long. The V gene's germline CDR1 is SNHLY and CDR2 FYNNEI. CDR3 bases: TGTGCCAGCAGTGTTATAGGGGACACCGGGGAGCTGTTTTTT. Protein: CASSVIGDTGELFF.

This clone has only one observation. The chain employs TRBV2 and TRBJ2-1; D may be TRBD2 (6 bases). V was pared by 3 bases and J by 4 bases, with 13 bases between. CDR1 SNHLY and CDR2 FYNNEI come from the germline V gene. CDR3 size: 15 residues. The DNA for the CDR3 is TGTGCCAGCAGTGATAGGGCTAGCGTTTACAATGAGCAGTTCTTC. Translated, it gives CASSDRASVYNEQFF.

The CDR3 here is CAISELLAGGSTDTQYF. CDR3 in DNA: TGTGCCATCAGTGAGTTACTAGCGGGAGGTTCCACAGATACGCAGTATTTT. This chain links TRBV10-3 with TRBJ2-3; 12 bases align to TRBD2. The CDR3 is made up of 17 amino acids. J lost 2 bases, V lost 1 base, and 4 bases had no gene match. Per the germline V gene, CDR1 is ENHRY and CDR2 is SYGVKD.

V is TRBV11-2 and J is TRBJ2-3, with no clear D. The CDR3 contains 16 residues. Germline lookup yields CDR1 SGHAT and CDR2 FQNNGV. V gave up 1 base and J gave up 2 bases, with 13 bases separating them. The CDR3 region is CASSLGSNSVTDTQYF. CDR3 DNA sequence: TGTGCCAGCAGCTTAGGCTCCAACTCTGTCACAGATACGCAGTATTTT.

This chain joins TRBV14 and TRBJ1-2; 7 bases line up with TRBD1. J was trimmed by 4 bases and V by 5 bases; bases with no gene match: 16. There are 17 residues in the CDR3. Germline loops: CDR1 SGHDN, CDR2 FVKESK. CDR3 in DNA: TGTGCCAGCAGCAAATACTTTGACAGGGCCTCTTTCTATGGCTACACCTTC. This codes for CASSKYFDRASFYGYTF.

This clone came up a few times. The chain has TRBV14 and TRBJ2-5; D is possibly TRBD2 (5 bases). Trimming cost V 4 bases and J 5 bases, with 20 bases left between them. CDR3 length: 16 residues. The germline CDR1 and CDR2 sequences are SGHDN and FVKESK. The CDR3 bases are TGTGCCAGCAGCCGCATCCGGGGTCTAAGGGCGGAGACCCAGTACTTC. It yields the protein CASSRIRGLRAETQYF.

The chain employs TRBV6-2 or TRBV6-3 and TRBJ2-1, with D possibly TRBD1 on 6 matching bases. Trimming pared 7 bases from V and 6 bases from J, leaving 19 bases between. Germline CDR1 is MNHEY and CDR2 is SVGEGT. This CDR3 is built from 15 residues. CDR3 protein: CASTPQGLGTNEQFF. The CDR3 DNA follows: TGTGCCAGCACCCCACAGGGCCTCGGGACCAATGAGCAGTTCTTC.

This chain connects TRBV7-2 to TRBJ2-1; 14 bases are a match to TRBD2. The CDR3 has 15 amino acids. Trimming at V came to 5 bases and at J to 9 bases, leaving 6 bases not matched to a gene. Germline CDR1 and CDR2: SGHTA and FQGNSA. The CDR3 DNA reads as TGTGCCAGCAGCCAGACTAGCGGGAGGGCCCGTGAGCAGTTCTTC. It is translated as CASSQTSGRAREQFF.

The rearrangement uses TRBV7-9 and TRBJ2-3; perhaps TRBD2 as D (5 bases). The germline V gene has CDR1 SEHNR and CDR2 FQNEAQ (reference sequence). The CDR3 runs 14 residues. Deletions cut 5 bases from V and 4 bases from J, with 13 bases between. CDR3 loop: CASSPPGSADTQYF. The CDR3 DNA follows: TGTGCCAGCAGCCCCCCGGGTAGCGCAGATACGCAGTATTTT.

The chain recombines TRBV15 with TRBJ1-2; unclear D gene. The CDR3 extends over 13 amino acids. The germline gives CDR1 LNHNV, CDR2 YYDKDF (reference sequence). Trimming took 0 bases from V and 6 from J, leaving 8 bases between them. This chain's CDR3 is CATSRDPEDGYTF. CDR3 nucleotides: TGTGCCACCAGCAGAGATCCGGAGGATGGCTACACCTTC.

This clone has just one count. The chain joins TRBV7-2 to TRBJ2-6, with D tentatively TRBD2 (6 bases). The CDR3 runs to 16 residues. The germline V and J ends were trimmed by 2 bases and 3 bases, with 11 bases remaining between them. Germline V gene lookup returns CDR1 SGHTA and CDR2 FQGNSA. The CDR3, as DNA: TGTGCCAGCAGCTTAAGTAGGGGAGGTGGGGCCAACGTCCTGACTTTC. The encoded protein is CASSLSRGGGANVLTF.

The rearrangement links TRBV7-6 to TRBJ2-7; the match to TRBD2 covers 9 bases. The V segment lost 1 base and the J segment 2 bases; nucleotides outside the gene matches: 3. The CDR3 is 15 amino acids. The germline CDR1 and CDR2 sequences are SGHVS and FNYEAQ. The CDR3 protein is CASSLEAGGAYEQYF. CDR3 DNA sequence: TGTGCCAGCAGCTTAGAGGCGGGGGGGGCCTACGAGCAGTACTTC.

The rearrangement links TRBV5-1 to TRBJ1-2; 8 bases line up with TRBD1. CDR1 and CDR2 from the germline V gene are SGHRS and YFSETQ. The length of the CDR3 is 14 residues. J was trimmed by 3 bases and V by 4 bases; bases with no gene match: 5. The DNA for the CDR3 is TGCGCCAGCAGCCCCGGGACAGGAGACTATGGCTACACCTTC. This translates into CASSPGTGDYGYTF.

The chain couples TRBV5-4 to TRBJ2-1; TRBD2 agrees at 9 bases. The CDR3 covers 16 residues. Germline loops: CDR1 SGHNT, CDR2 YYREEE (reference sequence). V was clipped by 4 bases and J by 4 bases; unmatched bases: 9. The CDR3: CASSPRLAGGYNEQFF. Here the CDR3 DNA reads TGTGCCAGCAGCCCAAGACTCGCGGGGGGGTACAATGAGCAGTTCTTC.

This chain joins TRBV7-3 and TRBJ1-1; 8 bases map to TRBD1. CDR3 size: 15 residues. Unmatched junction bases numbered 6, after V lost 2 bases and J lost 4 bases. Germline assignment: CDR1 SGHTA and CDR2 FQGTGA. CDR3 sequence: CASSLSNRGATEAFF. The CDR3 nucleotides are TGTGCCAGCAGCTTATCTAACAGGGGGGCCACTGAAGCTTTCTTT.

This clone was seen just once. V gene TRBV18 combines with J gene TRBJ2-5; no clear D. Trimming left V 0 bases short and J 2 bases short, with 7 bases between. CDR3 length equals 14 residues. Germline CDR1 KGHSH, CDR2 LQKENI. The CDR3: CASSPPTQQETQYF. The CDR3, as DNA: TGTGCCAGCTCACCACCGACTCAACAAGAGACCCAGTACTTC. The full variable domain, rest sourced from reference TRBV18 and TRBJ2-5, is NAGVMQNPRHLVRRRGQEARLRCSPMKGHSHVYWYRQLPEEGLKFMVYLQKENIIDESGMPKERFSAEFPKEGPSILRIQQVVRGDSAAYFCASSPPTQQETQYFGPGTRLLVL.